The source of this T cell receptor beta chain is a study of cytomegalovirus exposure and HLA in healthy donors. This CDR3 region has 17 residues. The V and J ends lost 4 bases and 3 bases respectively, with 22 bases between them. Looked up from germline, CDR1 is MDHEN and CDR2 is SYDVKM. Donors consisted of healthy bone marrow donors. Primers included in the PCR were 60 Vbeta and 13 Jbeta primers. TCRdb keeps only in-frame clones here, not all; method: immunoSEQ multiplex PCR. The sample includes roughly 62,000 clones, about four fifths of them seen just once. Findings and caveats of the study: About 87% or about 30% of the time was how often most TCR beta V segments were productive, according to an earlier analysis.

Details on this clone: Its antigen is still unknown.

This chain links TRBV28 with TRBJ2-7; D might be TRBD1 (6 bases). Sequencing was performed on PBMCs. The sequence derives from a woman aged 30 to 39 in good health and CMV-seronegative. The CDR3 reads CASSSPARQAVGYEQYF. The CDR3 DNA reads TGTGCCAGCAGTTCCCCCGCAAGACAGGCTGTAGGCTACGAGCAGTACTTC.